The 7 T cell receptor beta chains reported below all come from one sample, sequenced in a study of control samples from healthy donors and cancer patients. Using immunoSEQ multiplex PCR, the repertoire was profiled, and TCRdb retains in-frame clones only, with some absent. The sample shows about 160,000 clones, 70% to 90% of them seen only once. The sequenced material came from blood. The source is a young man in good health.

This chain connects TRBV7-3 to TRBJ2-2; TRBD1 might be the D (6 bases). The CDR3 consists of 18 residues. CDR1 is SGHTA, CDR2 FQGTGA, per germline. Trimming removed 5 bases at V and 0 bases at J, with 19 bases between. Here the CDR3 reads CASSRYTGSLTNTGELFF. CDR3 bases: TGTGCCAGCAGCCGCTATACAGGGTCCCTAACGAACACCGGGGAGCTGTTTTTT.

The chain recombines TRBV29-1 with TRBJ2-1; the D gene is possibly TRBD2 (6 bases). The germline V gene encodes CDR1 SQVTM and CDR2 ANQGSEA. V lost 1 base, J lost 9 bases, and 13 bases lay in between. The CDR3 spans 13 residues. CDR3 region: CSVEGVVGGEQFF. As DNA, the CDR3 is TGCAGCGTTGAAGGAGTAGTCGGGGGTGAGCAGTTCTTC.

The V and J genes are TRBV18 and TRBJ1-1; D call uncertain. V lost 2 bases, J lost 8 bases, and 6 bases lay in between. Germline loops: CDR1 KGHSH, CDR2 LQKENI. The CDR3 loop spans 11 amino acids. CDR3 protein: CASSPGIEAFF. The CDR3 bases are TGTGCCAGCTCACCAGGCATCGAAGCTTTCTTT.

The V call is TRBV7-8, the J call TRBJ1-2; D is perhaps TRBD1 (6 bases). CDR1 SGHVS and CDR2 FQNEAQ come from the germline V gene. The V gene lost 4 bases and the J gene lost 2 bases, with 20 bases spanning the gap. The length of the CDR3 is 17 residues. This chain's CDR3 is CASSSPSAGQINYGYTF. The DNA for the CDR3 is TGTGCCAGCAGCTCACCTAGTGCCGGACAGATAAACTATGGCTACACCTTC.

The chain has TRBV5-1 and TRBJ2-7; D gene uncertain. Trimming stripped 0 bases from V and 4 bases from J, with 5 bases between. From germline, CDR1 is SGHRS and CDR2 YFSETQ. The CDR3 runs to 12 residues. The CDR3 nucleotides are TGCGCCAGCAGCTTGGGGGGATACGAGCAGTACTTC. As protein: CASSLGGYEQYF.

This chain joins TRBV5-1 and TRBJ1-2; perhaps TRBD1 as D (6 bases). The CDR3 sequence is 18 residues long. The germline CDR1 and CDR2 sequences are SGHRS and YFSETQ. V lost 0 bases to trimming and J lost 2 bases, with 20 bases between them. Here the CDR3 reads CASSLDFGGLGKNYGYTF. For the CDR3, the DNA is TGCGCCAGCAGCTTGGACTTTGGGGGCCTCGGGAAAAACTATGGCTACACCTTC.

CDR3 loop: CASAHGQVAYEQYF. CDR3 coding DNA: TGTGCCAGCGCCCATGGCCAGGTAGCCTACGAGCAGTACTTC. J is TRBJ2-7 and V is TRBV6-5; D call uncertain. Germline values: CDR1 MNHEY, CDR2 SVGAGI. V gave up 8 bases and J gave up 2 bases, with 16 bases separating them. There are 14 residues in the CDR3.